Listed below are T cell receptor beta chains from one sample, sequenced in a study of T cell repertoires in cytomegalovirus infection. Each CDR3 protein is one row after TCRdb ran MiXCR on the reads. This table has about 130,000 distinct CDR3 sequences, 20% to 30% appearing once. Their cognate antigens are unknown. Material: PBMCs, sequenced either directly or after in vitro stimulation (not recorded which). The receptors were gathered from a human donor in good health (CMV status not recorded). Some clones in this sample may be carry-over from other donors' samples. CDR3s include the opening cysteine and the closing phenylalanine or tryptophan. A D gene is named only where the DNA matches it firmly. Rows give clone size only sometimes, using once, few, many, or a class for an expanded clone.

j_call: TRBJ2-7; clone_size: NA; d_call: NA; v_call: TRBV6-2/TRBV6-3; cdr3_aa: CASSYQGPYEQYF; cdr3_nt: TGTGCCAGCAGTTACCAGGGGCCATACGAGCAGTACTTC
j_call: TRBJ2-3; clone_size: NA; d_call: NA; v_call: TRBV6-5; cdr3_aa: CASSYENTDTQYF; cdr3_nt: TGTGCCAGCAGTTACGAGAACACAGATACGCAGTATTTT
j_call: TRBJ2-3; clone_size: many; d_call: TRBD1; v_call: TRBV4-3; cdr3_aa: CASSQFRDRGLSTDTQYF; cdr3_nt: TGCGCCAGCAGCCAGTTCCGGGACAGGGGGCTTAGCACAGATACGCAGTATTTT
j_call: TRBJ2-2; clone_size: NA; d_call: TRBD2; v_call: TRBV6-1; cdr3_aa: CASRTSNTGELFF; cdr3_nt: TGTGCCAGCCGGACTAGTAACACCGGGGAGCTGTTTTTT
j_call: TRBJ1-5; clone_size: NA; d_call: TRBD1; v_call: TRBV27; cdr3_aa: CASSDRAINQPQHF; cdr3_nt: TGTGCCAGCAGCGACAGGGCTATCAATCAGCCCCAGCATTTT
j_call: TRBJ2-1; clone_size: many; d_call: TRBD2; v_call: TRBV7-2; cdr3_aa: CASSPTSGSSYNEQFF; cdr3_nt: TGTGCCAGCAGCCCGACTAGCGGGAGCTCCTACAATGAGCAGTTCTTC
j_call: TRBJ2-1; clone_size: once; d_call: TRBD2; v_call: TRBV6-1; cdr3_aa: CASSREREGRYNEQFF; cdr3_nt: TGTGCCAGCAGTCGAGAGCGGGAGGGCCGGTACAATGAGCAGTTCTTC
j_call: TRBJ2-1; clone_size: NA; d_call: NA; v_call: TRBV7-3; cdr3_aa: CASSQGRDVFNPVGNEQFF; cdr3_nt: TGTGCCAGCAGCCAAGGCAGGGATGTATTTAACCCCGTCGGGAATGAGCAGTTCTTC
j_call: TRBJ2-1; clone_size: many; d_call: TRBD1; v_call: TRBV7-2; cdr3_aa: CASSLGTGLRDEQFF; cdr3_nt: TGTGCCAGCAGCTTGGGGACAGGGTTACGCGATGAGCAGTTCTTC
j_call: TRBJ2-5; clone_size: NA; d_call: NA; v_call: TRBV12-3/TRBV12-4; cdr3_aa: CASSPSRGRIQETQYF; cdr3_nt: TGTGCCAGCAGTCCTAGCCGGGGCAGGATCCAGGAGACCCAGTACTTC
j_call: TRBJ1-3; clone_size: NA; d_call: NA; v_call: TRBV6-2/TRBV6-3; cdr3_aa: CASSSAVGLGNTIYF; cdr3_nt: TGTGCCAGCAGTTCTGCCGTGGGTCTCGGAAACACCATATATTTT
j_call: TRBJ2-6; clone_size: NA; d_call: NA; v_call: TRBV7-9; cdr3_aa: CASSLFSGANVLTF; cdr3_nt: TGTGCCAGCAGCTTATTTTCTGGGGCCAACGTCCTGACTTTC
j_call: TRBJ2-1; clone_size: many; d_call: TRBD2; v_call: TRBV6-6; cdr3_aa: CASSYLGLAGVSSSYNEQFF; cdr3_nt: TGTGCCAGCAGTTACCTGGGACTAGCGGGAGTTTCCAGCTCCTACAATGAGCAGTTCTTC
j_call: TRBJ1-1; clone_size: NA; d_call: NA; v_call: TRBV4-3; cdr3_aa: CASSQDGPGTGTEAFF; cdr3_nt: TGCGCCAGCAGCCAAGACGGGCCAGGTACGGGCACTGAAGCTTTCTTT
j_call: TRBJ2-1; clone_size: NA; d_call: NA; v_call: TRBV11-2; cdr3_aa: CASNRDAYNEQFF; cdr3_nt: TGTGCCAGCAACAGGGACGCCTACAATGAGCAGTTCTTC
j_call: TRBJ2-5; clone_size: few; d_call: NA; v_call: TRBV28; cdr3_aa: CASSFRGRGYQETQYF; cdr3_nt: TGTGCCAGCAGTTTCCGGGGACGGGGGTACCAAGAGACCCAGTACTTC
j_call: TRBJ2-5; clone_size: few; d_call: TRBD2; v_call: TRBV28; cdr3_aa: CASTRATRRAGGPRETQYF; cdr3_nt: TGTGCCAGCACCAGAGCCACGAGGCGAGCGGGAGGGCCGCGGGAGACCCAGTACTTC
j_call: TRBJ1-1; clone_size: NA; d_call: NA; v_call: TRBV11-3; cdr3_aa: CASSLTIDTEAFF; cdr3_nt: TGTGCCAGCAGCTTGACCATCGACACTGAAGCTTTCTTT
j_call: TRBJ1-1; clone_size: once; d_call: NA; v_call: TRBV12-3/TRBV12-4; cdr3_aa: CASSLSFRGGTEAFF; cdr3_nt: TGTGCCAGCAGTTTAAGTTTTCGGGGGGGAACTGAAGCTTTCTTT
j_call: TRBJ1-1; clone_size: once; d_call: NA; v_call: TRBV20-1; cdr3_aa: CSAAPGRSNTEAFF; cdr3_nt: TGCAGTGCTGCGCCCGGACGGTCGAACACTGAAGCTTTCTTT
j_call: TRBJ1-1; clone_size: NA; d_call: TRBD1; v_call: TRBV20-1; cdr3_aa: CSAREQGATNTEAFF; cdr3_nt: TGCAGTGCTAGAGAGCAGGGGGCGACGAACACTGAAGCTTTCTTT
j_call: TRBJ2-3; clone_size: many; d_call: NA; v_call: TRBV7-2; cdr3_aa: CASSLVGDTQYF; cdr3_nt: TGTGCCAGCAGCTTAGTCGGAGATACGCAGTATTTT
j_call: TRBJ1-1; clone_size: few; d_call: NA; v_call: TRBV4-3; cdr3_aa: CASSQELQAGTEAFF; cdr3_nt: TGCGCCAGCAGCCAAGAACTACAGGCGGGCACTGAAGCTTTCTTT
j_call: TRBJ1-3; clone_size: few; d_call: TRBD1; v_call: TRBV7-9; cdr3_aa: CASSLPPDRPHGNTIYF; cdr3_nt: TGTGCCAGCAGCCTACCGCCGGACAGGCCCCATGGAAACACCATATATTTT
j_call: TRBJ1-5; clone_size: few; d_call: NA; v_call: TRBV7-2; cdr3_aa: CASSLAGGYNQPQHF; cdr3_nt: TGTGCCAGCAGCTTAGCGGGCGGATACAATCAGCCCCAGCATTTT